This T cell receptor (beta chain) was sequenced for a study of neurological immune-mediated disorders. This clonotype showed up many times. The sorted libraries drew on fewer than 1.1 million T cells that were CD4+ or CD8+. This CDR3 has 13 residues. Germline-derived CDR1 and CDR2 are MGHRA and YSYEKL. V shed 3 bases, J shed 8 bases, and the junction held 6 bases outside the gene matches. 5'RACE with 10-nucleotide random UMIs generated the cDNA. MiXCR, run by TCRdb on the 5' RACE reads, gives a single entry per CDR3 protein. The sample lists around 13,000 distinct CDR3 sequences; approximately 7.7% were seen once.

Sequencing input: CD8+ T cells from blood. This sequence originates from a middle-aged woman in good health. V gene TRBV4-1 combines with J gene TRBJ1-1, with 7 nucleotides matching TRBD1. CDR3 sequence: CASSHGDSREAFF. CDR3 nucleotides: TGCGCCAGCAGCCACGGGGACAGCAGAGAAGCTTTCTTT.